This TCR beta chain is drawn from a study of blood T cell repertoires in COVID-19. Overall study: Collection of acute and convalescent COVID-19 samples took place in the United States, Italy and Spain.

The germline V gene encodes CDR1 LNHDA and CDR2 SQIVND (reference sequence). This CDR3 spans 14 amino acids. Unmatched junction bases numbered 0, after V lost 4 bases and J lost 0 bases. Methods used by the authors: How many nucleated cells were present was estimated from reference gene primer amplification. TCRdb's table, derived via immunoSEQ multiplex PCR, lists solely in-frame clones and lacks some. Clone size and V and J calls were adopted from that table, with D and trimming inferred from the DNA. The sample consists of approximately 110,000 clones, about four fifths of them appearing once. This chain connects TRBV19 to TRBJ2-1; 7 bases are shared with TRBD2. The sequence was collected from a woman in her 70s with acute or convalescent COVID-19. Sequencing used peripheral blood. CDR3 DNA sequence: TGTGCCAGTAGTAGCGGGGGCTCCTACAATGAGCAGTTCTTC. This gives the protein CASSSGGSYNEQFF.